This T cell receptor beta chain was observed in a study of T and B cells in COVID-19 patients. From blood, about 250-500 ng of genomic DNA served as TRB template. Sample share makes this clonotype medium-sized. TRB rearrangements were amplified by multiplex PCR with BIOMED2 TRB-A/B primers. One entry per CDR3 protein, called by TCRdb with MiXCR from the multiplex PCR reads. The data contain fewer than 10,000 distinct CDR3 sequences, around 28% of them seen just once; the ten biggest clones take up 27%. J was trimmed by 4 bases and V by 6 bases; bases with no gene match: 6. This CDR3 contains 14 residues. Germline CDR1 MNHNY, CDR2 SVGAGI (reference sequence).

This sequence was found in a human donor who had recovered from COVID-19. The V call is TRBV6-6, the J call TRBJ2-1, with 7 bases identical to TRBD1. The source material was blood. CDR3 nucleotides: TGTGCCAGCAGCTCGGACAGGATATACAATGAGCAGTTCTTC. Its protein product is CASSSDRIYNEQFF.